This TCR beta chain was identified in a study of T cell responses to AZD1222 COVID-19 vaccine. Whole-study findings and limits: Nearly half of spike-specific TCRs reportedly target variant regions that are unmutated in the B.1.351 and B.1.1.7 variants. There were repertoire samples only from the period after the peak T cell response. Regions 160-218 and 743-854 dominated among vaccine-associated CD4 TCRs spanning spike.

For this clone: Antigen specificity is unknown.

The junction had 5 bases not matched to a gene; V was cut back by 2 bases and J by 10 bases. The CDR3 sequence is 13 residues long. The germline gives CDR1 KGHSH, CDR2 LQKENI. Measured with immunoSEQ multiplex PCR; TCRdb has only the in-frame clones, and not every one. The sample holds roughly 43,000 clones; around 80% are singletons and the top ten take approximately 21%. The source was peripheral blood, collected 28 days after the second dose of the MenACWY control vaccine. The TCR originated in an adult who received the MenACWY meningococcal vaccine as a control. The chain couples TRBV18 to TRBJ1-1, with TRBD1 matching over 9 bases. CDR3 nucleotide sequence: TGTGCCAGCTCACCAACAGGGGGCGCATCAGCTTTCTTT. It codes for CASSPTGGASAFF. Based on the CDR3 plus reference TRBV18 and TRBJ1-1, the full variable domain is NAGVMQNPRHLVRRRGQEARLRCSPMKGHSHVYWYRQLPEEGLKFMVYLQKENIIDESGMPKERFSAEFPKEGPSILRIQQVVRGDSAAYFCASSPTGGASAFFGQGTRLTVV.